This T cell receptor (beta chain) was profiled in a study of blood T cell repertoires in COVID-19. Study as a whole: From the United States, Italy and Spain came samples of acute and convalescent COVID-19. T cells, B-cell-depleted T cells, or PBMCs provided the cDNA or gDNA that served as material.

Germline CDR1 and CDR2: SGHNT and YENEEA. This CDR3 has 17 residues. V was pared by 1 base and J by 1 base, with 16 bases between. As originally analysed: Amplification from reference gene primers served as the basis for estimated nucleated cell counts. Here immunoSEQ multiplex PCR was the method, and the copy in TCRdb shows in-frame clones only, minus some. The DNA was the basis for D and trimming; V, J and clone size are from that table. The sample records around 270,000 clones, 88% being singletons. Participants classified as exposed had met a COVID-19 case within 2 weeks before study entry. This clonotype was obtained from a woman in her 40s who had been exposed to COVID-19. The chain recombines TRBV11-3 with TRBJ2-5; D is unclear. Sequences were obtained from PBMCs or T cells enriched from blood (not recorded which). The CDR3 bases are TGTGCCAGCAGCTTAGCCTCCTCTAGGATGGGCCAAGAGACCCAGTACTTC. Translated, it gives CASSLASSRMGQETQYF.